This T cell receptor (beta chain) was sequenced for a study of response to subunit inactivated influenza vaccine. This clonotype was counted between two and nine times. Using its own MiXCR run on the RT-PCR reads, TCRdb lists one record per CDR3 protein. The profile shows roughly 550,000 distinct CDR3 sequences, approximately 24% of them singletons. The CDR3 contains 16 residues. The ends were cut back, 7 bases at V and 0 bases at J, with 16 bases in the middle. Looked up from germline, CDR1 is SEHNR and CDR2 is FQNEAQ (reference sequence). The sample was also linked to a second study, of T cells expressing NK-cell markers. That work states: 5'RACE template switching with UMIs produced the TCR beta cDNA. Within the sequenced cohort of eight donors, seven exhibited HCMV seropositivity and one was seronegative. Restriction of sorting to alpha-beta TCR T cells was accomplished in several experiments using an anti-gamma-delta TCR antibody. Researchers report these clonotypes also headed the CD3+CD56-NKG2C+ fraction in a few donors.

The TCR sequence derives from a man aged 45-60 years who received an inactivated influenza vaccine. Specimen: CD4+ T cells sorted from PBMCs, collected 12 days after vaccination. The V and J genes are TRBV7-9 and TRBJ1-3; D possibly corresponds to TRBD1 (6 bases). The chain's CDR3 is CASKEATGYSGNTIYF. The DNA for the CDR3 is TGTGCCAGCAAGGAAGCGACAGGCTACTCTGGAAACACCATATATTTT.